Presented here are 8 T cell receptor beta chains from one specimen sequenced in a study of shared clonotypes between healthy human individuals. Sequencing was performed with immunoSEQ multiplex PCR; in TCRdb, only in-frame clones are kept and a portion is missing. The sample consists of around 1 million clones, approximately 76% of them appearing once. The specimen sequenced was memory CD4+ T cells sorted from blood. Sample subset: CD45RA-negative fraction. The receptors were gathered from a man aged 18 to 35 in good health.

A note on this clone: The sample holds other DNA sequences that translate to the same CDR3. This chain connects TRBV19 to TRBJ1-5, with D unresolved. The CDR3 covers 13 residues. Germline V CDR1 and CDR2: LNHDA, SQIVND (reference sequence). Trimming shortened V by 5 bases and J by 2 bases, and 7 bases separated the two germline ends. The CDR3 is CASSPQGNQPQHF. DNA of the CDR3: TGTGCCAGTAGTCCTCAAGGCAATCAGCCCCAGCATTTT.

This clone was detected once. This chain connects TRBV10-3 to TRBJ1-4; D remains ambiguous. Germline assignment: CDR1 ENHRY and CDR2 SYGVKD. Trimming stripped 7 bases from V and 0 bases from J, with 9 bases between. The CDR3 is 14 residues long. This chain's CDR3 is CAIKADATNEKLFF. The CDR3 DNA reads TGTGCCATCAAAGCCGATGCAACTAATGAAAAACTGTTTTTT.

The J gene is TRBJ2-1, the V gene TRBV12-2; the table gives TRBD2 as D, unverified against the DNA. TRBV12-2 is classified as a pseudogene. CDR3 length equals 16 residues. The CDR3 sequence: CASRCQEACPQNEQFF. The CDR3 DNA is TGTGCAAGTCGCTGCCAGGAGGCCTGTCCCCAAAATGAGCAGTTCTTC.

This chain connects TRBV6-5 to TRBJ2-7, with 10 bases aligning to TRBD1. J gave up 3 bases and V 6 bases, and 5 bases lay outside the gene matches. Germline assignment: CDR1 MNHEY and CDR2 SVGAGI. The CDR3 sequence is 14 residues long. Here the CDR3 reads CASRRDRGVYEQYF. The CDR3 region has the DNA TGTGCCAGCAGAAGGGACAGGGGAGTCTACGAGCAGTACTTC.

This chain uses TRBV10-1 with TRBJ1-2, with D unclear. Germline V lookup: CDR1 WNHNN, CDR2 SYGVQD (reference sequence). V lost 3 bases, J lost 4 bases, and 9 bases lay in between. This CDR3 spans 13 amino acids. The CDR3 reads CASSEDGTYGYTF. For the CDR3, the DNA is TGCGCCAGCAGTGAAGACGGCACCTATGGCTACACCTTC.

The chain joins TRBV7-9 to TRBJ1-1; D is unresolved. V lost 1 base, J lost 11 bases, and 14 bases lay in between. The CDR3 totals 13 residues. CDR1 is SEHNR and CDR2 is FQNEAQ in the germline V gene (reference sequence). The CDR3 DNA sequence: TGTGCCAGCAGCTTAGATGACTCCATGAGGGCTTTCTTT. Amino acids: CASSLDDSMRAFF.

This clone appeared a few times. The V and J genes are TRBV28 and TRBJ2-5; TRBD1 matches at 8 bases. Germline V gives CDR1 MDHEN, CDR2 SYDVKM. V trimming: 7 bases; J trimming: 7 bases; junction bases outside the gene matches: 14. The CDR3 runs to 15 residues. For the CDR3, the DNA is TGTGCCAGCACCCTCGGACAGGGCTCAATTGGGACCCAGTACTTC. Translated, it gives CASTLGQGSIGTQYF.

This clone was detected once. This same CDR3 is encoded by further DNA sequences in the sample. The chain combines TRBV19 with TRBJ2-1, with D unresolved. Germline lookup yields CDR1 LNHDA and CDR2 SQIVND (reference sequence). With 1 base removed from V and 5 bases from J, the gap between germline ends came to 6 bases. The CDR3 consists of 13 residues. In DNA form, the CDR3 reads TGTGCCAGTAGTATAGGGCTTAACAATGAGCAGTTCTTC. Protein: CASSIGLNNEQFF.